The present T cell receptor (beta chain) was sequenced within a study of blood T cell repertoires in COVID-19. Study at large: Both acute and convalescent COVID-19 samples were obtained from the United States, Italy and Spain. PBMCs, B-cell-depleted T cells, or T cells were the source of the cDNA or gDNA that made up the material.

V gave up 6 bases and J gave up 3 bases, with 15 bases separating them. The CDR3 sequence is 14 residues long. The germline gives CDR1 SGHNT, CDR2 YYREEE (reference sequence). TCRdb's table, derived via immunoSEQ multiplex PCR, lists solely in-frame clones and lacks some. The sample lists about 250,000 clones; 70% to 90% were seen once. The study recruited people aged about 18 to 95 years across roughly 25 US areas. The specimen was PBMCs or T cells enriched from blood (not recorded which). The chain combines TRBV5-4 with TRBJ1-2, with a possible D match to TRBD1 (6 bases). This clonotype originated in a woman in her forties or fifties with acute COVID-19. CDR3 protein: CASTKGGEDYGYTF. The CDR3 DNA follows: TGTGCCAGCACCAAGGGGGGGGAAGACTATGGCTACACCTTC.